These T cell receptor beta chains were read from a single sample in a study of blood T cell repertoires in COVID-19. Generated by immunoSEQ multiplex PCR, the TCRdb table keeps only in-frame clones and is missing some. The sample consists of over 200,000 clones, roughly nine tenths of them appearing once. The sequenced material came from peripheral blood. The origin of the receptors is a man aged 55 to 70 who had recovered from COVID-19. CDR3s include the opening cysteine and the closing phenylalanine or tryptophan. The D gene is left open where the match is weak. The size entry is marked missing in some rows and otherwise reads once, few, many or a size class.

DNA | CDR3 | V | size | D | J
TGTGCCAGCAGGCTACTAGCGGGGCCTTCCTACGAGCAGTACTTC | CASRLLAGPSYEQYF | TRBV2 | - | TRBD2 | TRBJ2-7
TGTGCCAGCTCACCGCCCTTTGGTGGGGGCTCAGGGAATGAGCAGTTCTTC | CASSPPFGGGSGNEQFF | TRBV18 | - | - | TRBJ2-1
TGTGCCAGCTCACCAGGCGGGGGTACGGGAAACACCATATATTTT | CASSPGGGTGNTIYF | TRBV18 | - | - | TRBJ1-3
TGTGCCAGCAGTAGAGGACAGAGGGCCTACGAGCAGTACTTC | CASSRGQRAYEQYF | TRBV6-5 | - | - | TRBJ2-7
TGTGCCAGCAGCAAAGTCCGACCGTTTGGGGAGAGTGGTGAAAAACTGTTTTTT | CASSKVRPFGESGEKLFF | TRBV21-1 | - | - | TRBJ1-4
TGTGCCAGCAGCCAAGAGACAGAAAATTCACCCCTCCACTTT | CASSQETENSPLHF | TRBV3-1/TRBV3-2 | - | - | TRBJ1-6
TGTGCCAGCAGCTTCGACACCCAGGGGACCCAGTACTTC | CASSFDTQGTQYF | TRBV7-3 | - | - | TRBJ2-5
TGCAGCGCCCCCGTTAGCGGGGGGAGGGGTGAGCAGTTCTTC | CSAPVSGGRGEQFF | TRBV29-1 | - | TRBD2 | TRBJ2-1
TGTGCCAGCAGTGAAGGCAGAAGCAATCAGCCCCAGCATTTT | CASSEGRSNQPQHF | TRBV6-1 | - | - | TRBJ1-5
TGTGCCAGCAGCCGGGTGGGGGGGGCCCCCACAGATACGCAGTATTTT | CASSRVGGAPTDTQYF | TRBV5-5 | - | - | TRBJ2-3
TGTGCCAGCAGCGTCCTAGCTGAGGGCACCGGGGAGCTGTTTTTT | CASSVLAEGTGELFF | TRBV9 | - | - | TRBJ2-2
TGTGCCAGCAGAACCCGGGGAGGGAAAGACTATGGCTACACCTTC | CASRTRGGKDYGYTF | TRBV13 | - | - | TRBJ1-2
TGTGCCAGCAGCCCAGCGGGGGGGCCCGAAGATACGCAGTATTTT | CASSPAGGPEDTQYF | TRBV3-1/TRBV3-2 | - | TRBD2 | TRBJ2-3
TGCGCCAGCAGCCAAGGGGGGCCAAAACAGCAGTTCTTC | CASSQGGPKQQFF | TRBV4-1 | - | - | TRBJ2-1
TGTGCCAGCAGTCTCTCGAAACAGGGACAATGGGAGCAGTTCTTC | CASSLSKQGQWEQFF | TRBV25-1 | - | - | TRBJ2-1
TGTGCCAGCCATGAGGGAAGCAATCAGCCCCAGCATTTT | CASHEGSNQPQHF | TRBV6-5 | - | - | TRBJ1-5
TGTGCCAGCAGCTTAGTGGGGGACATGGGTGGTTTTGGCAATCAGCCCCAGCATTTT | CASSLVGDMGGFGNQPQHF | TRBV7-6 | - | - | TRBJ1-5
TGTGCCAGCAGCTTGCTAGGGGGCGTCGGTTTTAACTATGGCTACACCTTC | CASSLLGGVGFNYGYTF | TRBV5-6 | - | TRBD1 | TRBJ1-2
TGTGCCAGCAGCTTAGATTCGGTCGGGACAGGGTTTCGGACTTTCTTT | CASSLDSVGTGFRTFF | TRBV11-2 | - | TRBD1 | TRBJ1-1
TGTGCCAGCAGCCTCCAGGGCTTTGCTGGAAACACCATATATTTT | CASSLQGFAGNTIYF | TRBV6-2/TRBV6-3 | once | - | TRBJ1-3
TGTGCCAGCAGCCCGGCAGGGAAGGGTTCTTCCTATGGCTACACCTTC | CASSPAGKGSSYGYTF | TRBV28 | - | - | TRBJ1-2
TGTGCCAGCAGCTCCCTGACAGGGGGCTGGGATGAGCAGTTCTTC | CASSSLTGGWDEQFF | TRBV7-2 | few | TRBD1 | TRBJ2-1
TGTGCCAGCTTCCTCGGTAGGGGTCACTATAATTCACCCCTCCACTTT | CASFLGRGHYNSPLHF | TRBV13 | - | - | TRBJ1-6
TGTGCCAGTAGTACGTACAGGGGCGGCTCCTACAATGAGCAGTTCTTC | CASSTYRGGSYNEQFF | TRBV19 | - | TRBD1 | TRBJ2-1
TGCGCCAGCAGCCAAGCGGACAGGGGGCGGAACACTGAAGCTTTCTTT | CASSQADRGRNTEAFF | TRBV4-1 | - | TRBD1 | TRBJ1-1
TGTGCCAGCAGTTACGAGGCAACCCTTTATGGCTACACCTTC | CASSYEATLYGYTF | TRBV6-2/TRBV6-3 | - | - | TRBJ1-2
TGCGCCAGCAGCTTGGCCGGGACAGGGGTTTCACCCCTCCACTTT | CASSLAGTGVSPLHF | TRBV5-1 | - | TRBD1 | TRBJ1-6
TGTGCCAGCAGTCAGGACAGCAACTACGAGCAGTACTTC | CASSQDSNYEQYF | TRBV12-3/TRBV12-4 | - | - | TRBJ2-7
TGTGCCAGCAGTCCTTGGTCTGGGACAGGGTTCTCTGGAAACACCATATATTTT | CASSPWSGTGFSGNTIYF | TRBV6-6 | - | TRBD1 | TRBJ1-3